This T cell receptor (beta chain) was recovered during a study of regulatory dendritic cells for organ transplantation. Regarding this clone: What it binds is unknown.

V lost 2 bases and J lost 3, with 10 bases in between. This CDR3 region has 15 residues. The germline CDR1 and CDR2 sequences are SGHNT and YENEEA. Clones were sequenced by immunoSEQ multiplex PCR, and TCRdb holds only the in-frame ones, with some missing. Found here are around 30,000 clones, approximately 80% of them singletons; the top ten hold less than 0.11%. Study conclusions and caveats: Memory CD8+ T cells were the most oligoclonal; naive cells were highly diverse.

V and J are TRBV11-3 and TRBJ2-2; D uncertain. The receptor was derived from a human donor in good health. Source material: naive CD4+ T cells from blood. Stated subset: CD45RA+ naive T cells. CDR3 loop: CASSLQESDTGELFF. CDR3 DNA: TGTGCCAGCAGCTTACAGGAAAGTGACACCGGGGAGCTGTTTTTT.